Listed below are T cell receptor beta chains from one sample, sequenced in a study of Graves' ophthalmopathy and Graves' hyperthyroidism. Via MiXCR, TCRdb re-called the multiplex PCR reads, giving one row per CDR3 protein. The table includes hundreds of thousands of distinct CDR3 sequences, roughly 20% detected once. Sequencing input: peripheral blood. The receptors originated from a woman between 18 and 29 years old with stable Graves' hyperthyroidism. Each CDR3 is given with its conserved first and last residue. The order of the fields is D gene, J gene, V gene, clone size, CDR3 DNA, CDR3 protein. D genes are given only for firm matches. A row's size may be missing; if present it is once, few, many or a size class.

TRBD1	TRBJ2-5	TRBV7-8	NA	TGTGCCAGCAGCTTAGTTCGAGGGACAGGTGAAGAGACCCAGTACTTC	CASSLVRGTGEETQYF
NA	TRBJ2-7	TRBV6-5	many	TGTGCCAGCAGTTACTCGACAAGGTTGGCCTACGAGCAGTACTTC	CASSYSTRLAYEQYF
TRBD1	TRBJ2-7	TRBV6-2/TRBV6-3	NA	TGTGCCAGCAGTTACTCCGGGACAGGGGAGTTCCCCTACGAGCAGTACTTC	CASSYSGTGEFPYEQYF
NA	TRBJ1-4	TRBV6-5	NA	TGTGCCAGCAGTTACGGTCCGGGTCGGAATGAAAAACTGTTTTTT	CASSYGPGRNEKLFF
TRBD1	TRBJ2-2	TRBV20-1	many	TGCAGTGCTCCCCTGTCAGGGGGCCTGGAGCTGTTTTTT	CSAPLSGGLELFF
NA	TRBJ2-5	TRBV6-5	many	TGTGCCAGCAGTTACTCCTCGGAGGAGACCCAGTACTTC	CASSYSSEETQYF
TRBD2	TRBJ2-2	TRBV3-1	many	TGTGCCAGCAGCCCTACCGGCGGGAGGGCCGGCGGGGAGCTGTTTTTT	CASSPTGGRAGGELFF
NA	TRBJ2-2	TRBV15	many	TGTGCCACCAGCAGGAGAGGGGGACCTACCACCGGGGAGCTGTTTTTT	CATSRRGGPTTGELFF
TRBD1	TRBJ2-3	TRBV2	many	TGTGCCAGCAGTGTAGGACAGGGGGGCACAGATACGCAGTATTTT	CASSVGQGGTDTQYF
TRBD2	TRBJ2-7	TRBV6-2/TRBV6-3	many	TGTGCCAGCAGTGGGGGGCTAGCGGGGGACTCCTACGAGCAGTACTTC	CASSGGLAGDSYEQYF
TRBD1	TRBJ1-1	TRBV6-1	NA	TGTGCCAGCGGGCGAGACAGGGTCTCCACTGAAGCTTTCTTT	CASGRDRVSTEAFF
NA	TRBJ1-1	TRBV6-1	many	TGTGCCAGCGGATCAGGGTTGAACACTGAAGCTTTCTTT	CASGSGLNTEAFF
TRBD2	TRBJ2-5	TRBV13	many	TGTGCCAGCAGCATCTCCGGGCCCAGGGAGGGGGAGACCCAGTACTTC	CASSISGPREGETQYF
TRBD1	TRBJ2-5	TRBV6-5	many	TGTGCCAGCAGTTACGGGGACAGCCAAGAGACCCAGTACTTC	CASSYGDSQETQYF
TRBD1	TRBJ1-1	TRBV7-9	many	TGTGCCAGCACCCCGGGACAGGGGGCAAAGGCTTTCTTT	CASTPGQGAKAFF
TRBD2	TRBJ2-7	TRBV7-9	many	TGTGCCAGCCGGCCGGGCCTAGCGGGATCCTACGAGCAGTACTTC	CASRPGLAGSYEQYF
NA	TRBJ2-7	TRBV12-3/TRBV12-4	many	TGTGCCAGCACCCACAGAGGTAATAGCAGCTACGAGCAGTACTTC	CASTHRGNSSYEQYF
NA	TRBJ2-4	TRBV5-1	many	TGCGCCAGCAGCTTATGGGGCGCAGGGGCGAACAAAAACATTCAGTACTTC	CASSLWGAGANKNIQYF
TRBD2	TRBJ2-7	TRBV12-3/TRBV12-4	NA	TGTGCCAGCGGGGGGTTAGCGGGAGGGACTACCTACGAGCAGTACTTC	CASGGLAGGTTYEQYF
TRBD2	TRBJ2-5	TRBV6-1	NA	TGTGCCAGCAGTAACAGCGGGGGGGCAGGGGAGACCCAGTACTTC	CASSNSGGAGETQYF
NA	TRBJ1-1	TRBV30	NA	TGTGCCTCTGGCCGGGGATACACTGATGCTTTCTTT	CASGRGYTDAFF
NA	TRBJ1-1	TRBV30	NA	TGTGCCTGGAGTTTTGGGACGAACGCTGAAGCTTTCTTT	CAWSFGTNAEAFF
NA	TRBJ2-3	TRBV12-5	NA	TGTGCTAGTGGCGCACCAGGTGATACGCAGTATTTT	CASGAPGDTQYF
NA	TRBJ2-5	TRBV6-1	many	TGTGCCAGCAGTTCGTCGTCGGAGACCCAGTACTTC	CASSSSSETQYF
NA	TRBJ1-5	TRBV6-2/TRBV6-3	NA	TGTGCCAGCGTGGCGACAGCAGGGTTTAATCAGCCCCAGCATTTT	CASVATAGFNQPQHF
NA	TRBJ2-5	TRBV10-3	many	TGTGCCATCAGCCAGAGGGCTTCAGAGACCCAGTACTTC	CAISQRASETQYF
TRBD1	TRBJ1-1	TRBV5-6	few	TGTGCCAGCAGCTTGTTCGGACAGGGGTCGAACACTGAAGCTTTCTTT	CASSLFGQGSNTEAFF
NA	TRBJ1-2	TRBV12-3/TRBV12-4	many	TGTGCCAGCAGCTCTACAGGGAGCTCTAACTATGGCTACACCTTC	CASSSTGSSNYGYTF